The 27 T cell receptor beta chains below come from one sample, sequenced in a study of T cell responses to AZD1222 COVID-19 vaccine. Measured with immunoSEQ multiplex PCR; TCRdb has only the in-frame clones, and not every one. Among around 140,000 clones listed, roughly 85% were seen once. Specimen: peripheral blood, collected 28 days after the second dose of the MenACWY control vaccine. These receptors came from an adult who received the MenACWY meningococcal vaccine as a control.

J is TRBJ1-3 and V is TRBV4-1; unclear D gene. The V end lost 5 bases, the J end lost 0 bases, and 14 bases lay between the germline ends. This CDR3 is built from 16 residues. Germline V lookup: CDR1 MGHRA, CDR2 YSYEKL. The CDR3 loop is CASSFIPTSSGNTIYF. CDR3 sequence (DNA): TGCGCCAGCAGCTTTATCCCGACGAGCTCTGGAAACACCATATATTTT.

The genes are TRBV18 and TRBJ1-4; D gene unclear. The CDR3 sequence is 12 residues long. Deletions cut 6 bases from V and 8 bases from J, with 10 bases between. The germline V gene encodes CDR1 KGHSH and CDR2 LQKENI. The chain's CDR3 is CASSANGEKLFF. Here the CDR3 DNA reads TGTGCCAGCTCGGCAAACGGCGAAAAACTGTTTTTT. Supplemented by reference TRBV18 and TRBJ1-4, the full variable domain reads NAGVMQNPRHLVRRRGQEARLRCSPMKGHSHVYWYRQLPEEGLKFMVYLQKENIIDESGMPKERFSAEFPKEGPSILRIQQVVRGDSAAYFCASSANGEKLFFGSGTQLSVL.

V usage is TRBV10-3 and J usage is TRBJ1-4, with no clear D. Looked up from germline, CDR1 is ENHRY and CDR2 is SYGVKD. Trimming took 4 bases from V and 0 from J, leaving 3 bases between them. This CDR3 has 13 residues. Here the CDR3 DNA reads TGTGCCATCAGTGGAGCAACTAATGAAAAACTGTTTTTT. It encodes CAISGATNEKLFF.

The V gene is TRBV19, the J gene TRBJ1-3; 9 nucleotides agree with TRBD1. CDR1 is LNHDA, CDR2 SQIVND, per germline (reference sequence). The CDR3 consists of 17 residues. With 7 bases clipped from V and 0 bases from J, the junction kept 10 bases outside the gene matches. The CDR3, as DNA: TGTGCCAGTATCCCGGGACAGGGAAGATTCTCTGGAAACACCATATATTTT. Protein: CASIPGQGRFSGNTIYF.

This clone has more than one count but fewer than ten. V is TRBV5-1 and J is TRBJ2-7; TRBD1 matches 10 bases. This CDR3 region has 14 residues. CDR1 is SGHRS, CDR2 YFSETQ, per germline. V dropped 0 bases and J dropped 3; count of bases not matched to a gene: 0. CDR3 in DNA: TGCGCCAGCAGCTTGGGGACAGGGGGCTACGAGCAGTACTTC. Protein sequence: CASSLGTGGYEQYF.

V gene TRBV5-1 combines with J gene TRBJ1-2; 9 bases map to TRBD1. Trimming removed 4 bases from V and 6 bases from J; junction bases left unmatched: 7. The CDR3 has 14 amino acids. Germline CDR1 reads SGHRS; CDR2 reads YFSETQ. CDR3: CASSEYRGLDGYTF. CDR3 nucleotide sequence: TGCGCCAGCAGCGAATACAGGGGGCTGGATGGCTACACCTTC. The full variable domain, its missing parts supplied by reference TRBV5-1 and TRBJ1-2, is KAGVTQTPRYLIKTRGQQVTLSCSPISGHRSVSWYQQTPGQGLQFLFEYFSETQRNKGNFPGRFSGRQFSNSRSEMNVSTLELGDSALYLCASSEYRGLDGYTFGSGTRLTVV.

This clone was seen just once. V usage is TRBV5-4 and J usage is TRBJ1-2; possible D gene TRBD1, 5 bases. The V gene lost 3 bases and the J gene lost 13 bases, with 19 bases spanning the gap. The CDR3 sequence is 13 residues long. Germline CDR1 is SGHNT and CDR2 is YYREEE (reference sequence). In DNA form, the CDR3 reads TGTGCCAGCAGCTCGGGACGGGGCGAAGGATCCACCTTC. Its protein is CASSSGRGEGSTF.

The chain is built from TRBV11-2 and TRBJ1-5, with no clear D. With 0 bases removed from V and 7 bases from J, the gap between germline ends came to 7 bases. CDR1 SGHAT and CDR2 FQNNGV come from the germline V gene. CDR3 size: 13 residues. Here the CDR3 DNA reads TGTGCCAGCAGCTTAGATGTCCAACAGCCCCAGCATTTT. Translated, it gives CASSLDVQQPQHF.

The chain is built from TRBV9 and TRBJ2-3; D not certain. V lost 1 base and J lost 0, with 12 bases in between. The CDR3 is made up of 16 amino acids. CDR1 is SGDLS and CDR2 is YYNGEE in the germline V gene. DNA for the CDR3: TGTGCCAGCAGCGTACGTCCAGACCCTAGCACAGATACGCAGTATTTT. This codes for CASSVRPDPSTDTQYF.

V usage is TRBV9 and J usage is TRBJ2-1; D remains ambiguous. Germline CDR1 reads SGDLS; CDR2 reads YYNGEE. V dropped 0 bases and J dropped 4 bases, with 14 bases sitting between them. The length of the CDR3 is 16 residues. The CDR3: CASSVGAIPSYNEQFF. CDR3 sequence (DNA): TGTGCCAGCAGCGTAGGGGCCATTCCTAGTTACAATGAGCAGTTCTTC.

The chain joins TRBV29-1 to TRBJ2-2; the D gene is possibly TRBD2 (5 bases). V was trimmed by 5 bases and J by 5 bases, leaving 9 bases between them. The CDR3 is 12 amino acids. Germline CDR1 is SQVTM and CDR2 is ANQGSEA. The CDR3: CSVRTGTGELFF. CDR3 in DNA: TGCAGCGTTAGGACGGGGACCGGGGAGCTGTTTTTT.

This clone has a single count. V is TRBV7-2 and J is TRBJ1-2; no clear D gene. There are 14 residues in the CDR3. Germline CDR1 reads SGHTA; CDR2 reads FQGNSA. V lost 6 bases and J lost 5, with 16 bases in between. CDR3 in amino acids: CASSLNRVVYGYTF. DNA for the CDR3: TGTGCCAGCAGTTTAAACCGGGTCGTTTATGGCTACACCTTC.

This clone was counted a single time. This sequence joins TRBV5-1 and TRBJ2-7; D might be TRBD1 (7 bases). This CDR3 is built from 12 residues. V lost 5 bases and J lost 5, with 11 bases in between. Germline V gene data show CDR1 as SGHRS and CDR2 as YFSETQ. CDR3 nucleotide sequence: TGCGCCAGCAGTCAGGGGGGCCACGAGCAGTACTTC. Its protein product is CASSQGGHEQYF.

The gene calls are TRBV5-1 and TRBJ2-1; possibly TRBD2 for D (5 bases). The germline V gene has CDR1 SGHRS and CDR2 YFSETQ. The CDR3 has 14 amino acids. V was clipped by 4 bases and J by 6 bases, with 14 bases between them. In nucleotides, the CDR3 is TGCGCCAGCAGCGACTACGTCCCCCCCAATGAGCAGTTCTTC. Protein sequence: CASSDYVPPNEQFF.

The chain combines TRBV5-1 with TRBJ1-1, with D possibly being TRBD1 (5 bases). Trimming removed 4 bases at V and 5 bases at J, with 18 bases between. Germline V CDR1 and CDR2: SGHRS, YFSETQ. This CDR3 spans 15 amino acids. CDR3 sequence reads: CASSPPGPRLTEAFF. The DNA of the CDR3 is TGCGCCAGCAGCCCACCGGGACCCCGATTGACTGAAGCTTTCTTT.

The chain recombines TRBV6-1 with TRBJ2-4; perhaps TRBD1 as D (6 bases). Trimming shortened V by 1 base and J by 4 bases, and 14 bases separated the two germline ends. The CDR3 has 16 amino acids. Germline V gene data show CDR1 as MNHNS and CDR2 as SASEGT. CDR3 region: CASSEVWTAAKNIQYF. CDR3 DNA sequence: TGTGCCAGCAGTGAAGTCTGGACAGCTGCAAAAAACATTCAGTACTTC.

The V call is TRBV29-1, the J call TRBJ2-1; TRBD1 matches at 11 bases. The junction had 3 bases not matched to a gene; V was cut back by 6 bases and J by 8 bases. This CDR3 is built from 12 residues. Per the germline V gene, CDR1 is SQVTM and CDR2 is ANQGSEA. The CDR3 sequence: CSVGQGVDEQFF. CDR3 DNA: TGCAGCGTGGGACAGGGGGTCGATGAGCAGTTCTTC.

The chain has TRBV27 and TRBJ2-3, with a tentative D call TRBD1 (5 bases). Trimming pared 5 bases from V and 0 bases from J, leaving 12 bases between. The V gene's germline CDR1 is MNHEY and CDR2 SMNVEV (reference sequence). The CDR3 totals 15 residues. CDR3 in DNA: TGTGCCAGCAGTCGGACAAGTTTAAGCACAGATACGCAGTATTTT. Amino acids: CASSRTSLSTDTQYF.

Ten or more counts support this clone. The chain has TRBV6-5 and TRBJ1-1; the match to TRBD1 covers 10 bases. V lost 0 bases and J lost 7; bases outside the gene matches: 8. CDR3 length equals 16 residues. CDR1 is MNHEY, CDR2 SVGAGI, per germline. CDR3: CASSYSRTGGMIEAFF. The CDR3 DNA reads as TGTGCCAGCAGTTACTCGAGGACAGGGGGAATGATTGAAGCTTTCTTT.

This clone showed up just once. The rearrangement joins TRBV28 to TRBJ2-7; D assignment may be TRBD1 or TRBD2 (5 bases each). The germline V gene encodes CDR1 MDHEN and CDR2 SYDVKM. Deletions cut 6 bases from V and 0 bases from J, with 18 bases between. This CDR3 is built from 16 residues. CDR3 sequence: CASSGTERPSSYEQYV. DNA of the CDR3: TGTGCCAGCAGCGGGACGGAACGGCCTAGCTCCTACGAGCAGTACGTC.

Note on this clone: At the DNA level, this CDR3 is encoded by other sequences in the same sample as well. V usage is TRBV5-1 and J usage is TRBJ1-2, with D unclear. Germline V gene lookup returns CDR1 SGHRS and CDR2 YFSETQ. V lost 0 bases and J lost 5, with 5 bases in between. There are 12 residues in the CDR3. The CDR3 spells CASSLEGYGYTF. The CDR3 region has the DNA TGCGCCAGCAGCTTGGAAGGGTATGGCTACACCTTC.

The chain employs TRBV5-1 and TRBJ1-1; 7 bases match TRBD1. This CDR3 comprises 15 residues. The V and J ends lost 1 base and 1 base, in that order; junction bases with no gene match: 4. In germline, CDR1 is SGHRS, CDR2 YFSETQ. The CDR3 protein is CASSLLGQQNTEAFF. The CDR3 DNA reads as TGCGCCAGCAGCTTGCTGGGACAGCAGAACACTGAAGCTTTCTTT.

This sequence joins TRBV5-1 and TRBJ2-3, with 7 positions matching TRBD1. V lost 5 bases, J lost 3 bases, and 6 bases stayed unmatched. Per the germline V gene, CDR1 is SGHRS and CDR2 is YFSETQ. CDR3 length: 14 residues. This CDR3 is CASRETGVTDTQYF. The CDR3 coding sequence is TGCGCCAGCAGGGAAACAGGGGTGACAGATACGCAGTATTTT. Supplemented by reference TRBV5-1 and TRBJ2-3, the full variable domain reads KAGVTQTPRYLIKTRGQQVTLSCSPISGHRSVSWYQQTPGQGLQFLFEYFSETQRNKGNFPGRFSGRQFSNSRSEMNVSTLELGDSALYLCASRETGVTDTQYFGPGTRLTVL.

The J gene is TRBJ2-3, the V gene TRBV14; 7 bases map to TRBD2. With 2 bases clipped from V and 5 bases from J, the junction kept 10 bases outside the gene matches. Looked up from germline, CDR1 is SGHDN and CDR2 is FVKESK. The CDR3 runs to 16 residues. CDR3 in DNA: TGTGCCAGCAGCCAAAGACTAGCCTCTATGGGAGATACGCAGTATTTT. The encoded protein is CASSQRLASMGDTQYF.

The chain carries TRBV28 and TRBJ2-7; D is uncertain. Germline CDR1 MDHEN, CDR2 SYDVKM. Trimming stripped 4 bases from V and 4 bases from J, with 5 bases between. The CDR3 has 11 amino acids. The CDR3 bases are TGTGCCAGCAGTTCCGAGTACGAGCAGTACGTC. Residues: CASSSEYEQYV.

This clone showed up just once. The rearrangement joins TRBV12-3 or TRBV12-4 to TRBJ1-1; 7 bases match TRBD1. V lost 6 bases to trimming and J lost 3 bases; unmatched junction nucleotides: 4. This CDR3 is 13 amino acids long. The CDR3 spells CASSLDRDTEAFF. In DNA, the CDR3 is TGTGCCAGCAGCCTAGACAGGGACACTGAAGCTTTCTTT.

J is TRBJ1-2 and V is TRBV12-3 or TRBV12-4; D remains unclear. Trimming took 2 bases from V and 6 from J, leaving 10 bases between them. The CDR3 has 13 amino acids. CDR3 sequence: CASSLTARNGYTF. DNA for the CDR3: TGTGCCAGCAGTTTAACGGCTCGGAATGGCTACACCTTC.